This T cell receptor beta chain was observed in a study of shared clonotypes between healthy human individuals. Trimming took 0 bases from V and 2 from J, leaving 5 bases between them. Germline values: CDR1 SGHTS, CDR2 YDEGEE. The CDR3 spans 13 residues. Measured with immunoSEQ multiplex PCR; TCRdb has only the in-frame clones, and not every one. The sample holds over a million clones, 96% seen once. V usage is TRBV5-8 and J usage is TRBJ1-2; D remains ambiguous. Sequencing used naive CD4+ T cells sorted from blood. Sample subset: CD45RA+ positively selected. This TCR was sampled from a man younger than 45 in good health. The CDR3 DNA is TGTGCCAGCAGCTTGGTGGGCAACTATGGCTACACCTTC. As protein: CASSLVGNYGYTF.